The clone carrying this T cell receptor (beta chain) was seen only a few times. Its antigen is still unknown. The CDR3 consists of 14 residues. From germline, CDR1 is LGHDT and CDR2 YNNKEL (reference sequence). The V end lost 1 base, the J end lost 8 bases, and 12 bases lay between the germline ends. These data belong to a study of T-cell memory formation after mild COVID-19. Regarding the study as a whole: Day 37-peaking second-wave clones had unconfirmed SARS-CoV-2 specificity. The pre-infection memory compartment contained some responding clones, suggesting cross-reactive memory joined. Among contracting clones, CD4+ were mainly CM/EM and CD8+ enriched in EMRA.

Employing constant-segment primers, 5'RACE generated TCR alpha and TCR beta cDNA libraries bearing sample barcodes and UMIs. TCRdb fed the 5' RACE reads into MiXCR, producing one record per CDR3 protein. The sample lists just over 300,000 distinct CDR3 sequences, approximately 20% occurring once. This TCR came from a man in his late teens or twenties who had mild COVID-19 (a few samples of this study predate the infection). Cell type and time point are not known. This rearrangement joins TRBV3-1 to TRBJ2-1; a weak D match, TRBD2 (6 bases). Sequenced sample: PBMCs or a T cell subset sorted from them (not recorded which). This chain's CDR3 is CASSQVGGVDEQFF. CDR3 nucleotides: TGTGCCAGCAGCCAAGTCGGAGGGGTCGATGAGCAGTTCTTC.